This T cell receptor beta chain was documented in a study of regulatory T cells in long-lasting Graves disease. Deletions cut 1 base from V and 5 bases from J, with 14 bases between. From germline, CDR1 is SGHTA and CDR2 FQGTGA. CDR3 size: 15 residues. Researchers made TCR beta libraries by using iRepertoire HTBI primers and running Arm-PCR on CDR3 regions. TCRdb recomputed calls from the multiplex PCR reads with MiXCR, one row per CDR3 protein. The sample records 700,000 or so distinct CDR3 sequences, approximately 29% being singletons. Time point: persistent/refractory GD, antithyroid drugs over 5 years with positive TRAb. RNA from PBMCs was the source of the TCR library.

The sequencing here drew on peripheral blood mononuclear cells (PBMCs), taken when the disease was refractory, from a patient treated with antithyroid drugs. The clonotype originates from a female donor with Graves disease. The V gene is TRBV7-3, the J gene TRBJ1-1, with D unclear. The CDR3 DNA reads as TGTGCCAGCAGCTTAAATGGCAGGTCGGGGACTGAAGCTTTCTTT. Translation: CASSLNGRSGTEAFF.